This TCR beta chain was captured in a study of T cells in Graves' hyperthyroidism and ophthalmopathy. The CDR3 consists of 15 residues. The germline V gene encodes CDR1 MNHEY and CDR2 SVGAGI. V gave up 6 bases and J gave up 4 bases, with 19 bases separating them. Amplification targeted TCR beta CDR3 regions from RNA transcripts. First-round RT-PCR with HTBI primers amplified the TCR CDR3 region. Using its own MiXCR run on the multiplex PCR reads, TCRdb lists one record per CDR3 protein. The sample includes 650,000 to 750,000 distinct CDR3 sequences, around 15% of them seen just once. Material for sequencing was blood. The source of this sequence is a woman between 18 and 29 years old with Graves' hyperthyroidism. The rearrangement joins TRBV6-5 to TRBJ2-7; D assignment may be TRBD1 or TRBD2 (6 bases each). In nucleotides, the CDR3 is TGTGCCAGCAGGTACAGTCCCGGGGGCGCTTACGAGCAGTACTTC. It encodes CASRYSPGGAYEQYF.